Described below is a single T cell receptor beta chain sequence and its context. Clones were sequenced by immunoSEQ multiplex PCR, and TCRdb holds only the in-frame ones, with some missing. The sample lists approximately 98,000 clones, 70% to 85% occurring once. This sample stems from a study of control samples from healthy donors and cancer patients. Trimming cost V 4 bases and J 3 bases, with 9 bases left between them. The CDR3 consists of 14 residues. Germline CDR1 MGHRA, CDR2 YSYEKL. The specimen sequenced was blood. The sequence was obtained from a man aged 18 to 29 in good health. The chain links TRBV4-1 to TRBJ2-2, with D maybe TRBD1 (6 bases). The CDR3 protein is CASSRTGYTGELFF. The CDR3 DNA sequence: TGCGCCAGCAGCCGAACAGGGTACACCGGGGAGCTGTTTTTT.